The 20 T cell receptor beta chains below all came from one sample that was sequenced in a study of blood T cell repertoires in COVID-19. Assay used: immunoSEQ multiplex PCR; TCRdb lists only in-frame clones, some missing. The table lists some 190,000 clones, approximately 80% of them singletons, with 7.8% in the top ten. The sample taken for sequencing was peripheral blood. The source is a woman aged 80 or over with COVID-19, enrolled during active disease.

Remarks on this clone: This specimen includes other DNA sequences encoding the same CDR3. The rearrangement links TRBV3-1 (or the pseudogene TRBV3-2) to TRBJ2-4, with D tentatively TRBD2 (6 bases). Between the trimmed V and J ends, which lost 3 bases and 0 bases, there was a span of 9 bases. This CDR3 has 15 residues. In germline, CDR1 is LGHDT, CDR2 YNNKEL (reference sequence). The CDR3 sequence is CASSQEGLAKNIQYF. DNA of the CDR3: TGTGCCAGCAGCCAGGAGGGACTAGCCAAAAACATTCAGTACTTC.

V is TRBV5-6 and J is TRBJ2-5; TRBD2 agrees at 7 bases. Germline values: CDR1 SGHDT, CDR2 YYEEEE. V gave up 4 bases and J gave up 3 bases; unmatched junction bases: 9. This CDR3 has 15 residues. The CDR3 DNA reads as TGTGCCAGCAGCCCCGGGGGGATCGCAAAAGAGACCCAGTACTTC. Its protein is CASSPGGIAKETQYF.

This sequence joins TRBV6-5 and TRBJ2-7; no firm D call. Deletions cut 10 bases from V and 3 bases from J, with 16 bases between. CDR3 length: 13 amino acids. Germline V gene sequence: CDR1 MNHEY, CDR2 SVGAGI. CDR3 loop: CATAVSQNYEQYF. The CDR3 DNA reads as TGTGCCACCGCGGTGTCTCAAAACTACGAGCAGTACTTC.

V and J are TRBV5-1 and TRBJ2-3; maybe TRBD2 (5 bases). Trimming took off 3 bases at V and 4 bases at J, with 9 bases between the two ends. The CDR3 covers 13 residues. Germline V lookup: CDR1 SGHRS, CDR2 YFSETQ. CDR3 loop: CASSYPGADTQYF. The CDR3 coding sequence is TGCGCCAGCAGCTACCCCGGGGCAGATACGCAGTATTTT.

This clone was observed a few times. This chain connects TRBV6-5 to TRBJ2-1; 9 bases line up with TRBD2. This CDR3 contains 14 residues. Unmatched junction bases numbered 9, after V lost 8 bases and J lost 7 bases. Germline values: CDR1 MNHEY, CDR2 SVGAGI. CDR3 in amino acids: CASAAGGRTNEQFF. The CDR3 DNA reads TGTGCCAGCGCAGCGGGGGGACGAACAAATGAGCAGTTCTTC.

The sample holds one count of this clone. The V and J genes are TRBV3-1 (or the pseudogene TRBV3-2) and TRBJ2-1, with D possibly matching TRBD2 (6 bases). Per the germline V gene, CDR1 is LGHDT and CDR2 is YNNKEL (reference sequence). This CDR3 has 15 amino acids. Deletions cut 0 bases from V and 9 bases from J, with 15 bases between. CDR3 sequence: CASSQDTTYGGEQFF. The DNA for the CDR3 is TGTGCCAGCAGCCAAGACACTACCTACGGGGGTGAGCAGTTCTTC.

The chain couples TRBV27 to TRBJ1-1, with a weak D call TRBD1 (5 bases). CDR1 and CDR2 (germline): MNHEY, SMNVEV (reference sequence). This CDR3 comprises 15 residues. V lost 7 bases to trimming and J lost 0 bases, with 15 bases between them. CDR3 nucleotides: TGTGCCAGCACCTACCGGGGAGGGGTGAACACTGAAGCTTTCTTT. Protein product: CASTYRGGVNTEAFF.

The CDR3 DNA reads as TGTGCCAGTCGGAAGGGCGGGAGAGGCGATGAGCAGTTCTTC. It encodes CASRKGGRGDEQFF. This chain joins TRBV5-4 and TRBJ2-1; 7 nucleotides line up with TRBD2. After removal of 8 bases from V and 8 bases from J, the junction contained 13 bases not matched to a gene. In germline, CDR1 is SGHNT, CDR2 YYREEE (reference sequence). The CDR3 length is 14 residues.

This clone was picked up one time. The rearrangement links TRBV5-1 to TRBJ1-5, with no clear D. The V end lost 0 bases, the J end lost 1 base, and 5 bases lay between the germline ends. CDR1 SGHRS and CDR2 YFSETQ come from the germline V gene. This CDR3 spans 14 amino acids. CDR3 sequence: CASSLGESNQPQHF. CDR3 bases: TGCGCCAGCAGCTTGGGAGAGAGCAATCAGCCCCAGCATTTT.

The chain uses TRBV7-9 and TRBJ1-2; the D is unclear. The ends were cut back, 0 bases at V and 4 bases at J, with 6 bases in the middle. Germline CDR1 is SEHNR and CDR2 is FQNEAQ (reference sequence). This CDR3 has 13 residues. The CDR3 is CASSLAEGYGYTF. CDR3 DNA sequence: TGTGCCAGCAGCTTAGCCGAGGGCTATGGCTACACCTTC.

This clone was observed once. The rearrangement joins TRBV3-1 (or the pseudogene TRBV3-2) to TRBJ1-2; D not certain. Trimming left V 0 bases short and J 8 bases short, with 16 bases between. The CDR3 extends over 15 amino acids. Germline V gene sequence: CDR1 LGHDT, CDR2 YNNKEL (reference sequence). CDR3 loop: CASSQDLGRRGGYTF. In DNA form, the CDR3 reads TGTGCCAGCAGCCAAGATCTTGGACGCCGGGGAGGCTACACCTTC.

This clone was seen at least ten times. J is TRBJ2-7 and V is TRBV28, with 8 bases fitting TRBD1. CDR1 is MDHEN, CDR2 SYDVKM, per germline. The V segment lost 7 bases and the J segment 6 bases; nucleotides outside the gene matches: 17. The CDR3 sequence is 16 residues long. The CDR3 is CASNPTGVYGTSEQYF. CDR3 bases: TGTGCCAGCAACCCGACAGGGGTTTATGGTACTAGCGAGCAGTACTTC.

The CDR3: CASSPGPNYGYTF. DNA for the CDR3: TGTGCCAGCTCACCTGGGCCGAATTATGGCTACACCTTC. This chain joins TRBV18 and TRBJ1-2; D call uncertain. The germline V gene encodes CDR1 KGHSH and CDR2 LQKENI. This CDR3 contains 13 residues. The ends were cut back, 3 bases at V and 5 bases at J, with 10 bases in the middle.

This clone has a handful of counts. The chain links TRBV18 to TRBJ2-3, with D maybe TRBD2 (5 bases). The germline CDR1 and CDR2 sequences are KGHSH and LQKENI. The CDR3 length is 14 residues. Trimming pared 4 bases from V and 2 bases from J, leaving 10 bases between. The CDR3 region is CASSLRAVTDTQYF. The CDR3 DNA sequence: TGTGCCAGCTCACTGCGGGCCGTCACAGATACGCAGTATTTT.

Worth noting for this clone: Other DNA variants within this sample encode the same CDR3. The rearrangement uses TRBV7-9 and TRBJ2-7; 9 positions match TRBD1. The CDR3 contains 12 residues. Germline V CDR1 and CDR2: SEHNR, FQNEAQ (reference sequence). V gave up 5 bases and J gave up 7 bases; unmatched junction bases: 3. Here the CDR3 reads CASSRTGAEQYF. As DNA, the CDR3 is TGTGCCAGCAGCAGGACAGGGGCTGAGCAGTACTTC.

This clone was picked up a small number of times. The genes are TRBV5-1 and TRBJ2-5; possible D gene TRBD2, 5 bases. Germline V CDR1 and CDR2: SGHRS, YFSETQ. The CDR3 spans 13 residues. V shed 5 bases and J shed 1 base, with 9 bases lying between them. CDR3 sequence reads: CASSREGQETQYF. DNA of the CDR3: TGCGCCAGCAGTCGTGAGGGCCAAGAGACCCAGTACTTC.

The rearrangement uses TRBV7-9 and TRBJ2-7, with TRBD1 identical over 8 bases. V lost 5 bases, J lost 5 bases, and 5 bases stayed unmatched. Per the germline V gene, CDR1 is SEHNR and CDR2 is FQNEAQ (reference sequence). The CDR3 contains 13 residues. The chain's CDR3 is CASSLQGAHEQYF. CDR3 bases: TGTGCCAGCAGCCTTCAGGGGGCCCACGAGCAGTACTTC.

This clone appeared once. This CDR3 reads CASSSTGESSYGYTF. The CDR3, as DNA: TGCGCCAGCAGCTCTACAGGGGAATCCTCCTATGGCTACACCTTC. J is TRBJ1-2 and V is TRBV5-1; 7 bases align to TRBD1. The CDR3 is 15 amino acids. Germline V gene data show CDR1 as SGHRS and CDR2 as YFSETQ. V gave up 3 bases and J gave up 4 bases; unmatched junction bases: 9.

The chain recombines TRBV7-8 with TRBJ1-2; the match to TRBD1 covers 8 bases. Losses at the gene ends were 4 bases for V and 6 bases for J; bases not matched to a gene: 4. Germline values: CDR1 SGHVS, CDR2 FQNEAQ. This CDR3 region has 13 residues. The CDR3 sequence is CASSSRTGHGYTF. CDR3 DNA sequence: TGTGCCAGCAGCTCTAGGACAGGGCATGGCTACACCTTC.

This clone showed up just a few times. The CDR3 DNA sequence: TGTGCCAGCAGCCTAGGTGAAGGGACAAGTGAAAAACTGTTTTTT. Protein: CASSLGEGTSEKLFF. The chain uses TRBV7-9 and TRBJ1-4, with D perhaps TRBD1 (6 bases). Germline CDR1 reads SEHNR; CDR2 reads FQNEAQ (reference sequence). Trimming pared 5 bases from V and 7 bases from J, leaving 17 bases between. This CDR3 is 15 amino acids long.